Listed below are T cell receptor beta chains from one sample, sequenced in a study of T cell responses to AZD1222 COVID-19 vaccine. This table comes from immunoSEQ multiplex PCR, and its TCRdb copy is limited to in-frame clones, with some not included. Among over 120,000 clones listed, around 90% were seen once. This specimen was peripheral blood, taken on day 0 of AZD1222 vaccination. Receptors were obtained from an adult in good health. The CDR3 runs from the conserved cysteine through the conserved F or W. D genes are given only for firm matches.

d_call v_call cdr3_aa
- TRBV10-3 CAISEVNSPEQYF
- TRBV7-8 CASSLVDRPGEQYF
- TRBV6-5 CAARAAAGEQFF
- TRBV5-1 CASSGDGNYGYTF
- TRBV5-1 CASSLDLQGFEKLFF
- TRBV19 CASRGGETATNEKLFF
- TRBV28 CASSSQHRSKTGELFF
TRBD1 TRBV23-1 CAGEGAPGAGNTIYF
TRBD1 TRBV18 CASSQGQGATEAFF
- TRBV28 CASSLGTAGEQYF
- TRBV7-9 CASSFGRHQETQYF
- TRBV19 CASALNRLPGELFF
TRBD2 TRBV3-1/TRBV3-2 CASSQRNRLAGISEQFF
TRBD1 TRBV2 CASRRQGPFYEQYF
- TRBV4-2 CASSQASGTSYEQYF
- TRBV13 CASSSSEGRGSNEQFF
- TRBV3-1/TRBV3-2 CASGRGYTGELFF
- TRBV5-1 CASNKQGDFDGYTF
- TRBV2 CASSGPDGTEAFF
TRBD1 TRBV19 CASSYGQGDGYTF
- TRBV6-5 CASSLRVMGDEKLFF
- TRBV3-1/TRBV3-2 CASSQAEGLSTDTQYF
TRBD1 TRBV5-5 CASSLRGQGASGYTF
TRBD2 TRBV18 CASSPPAGGQGGGTQYF
- TRBV5-6 CASSLAGWETQYF
TRBD1 TRBV3-1/TRBV3-2 CASSHPTGAEATNEKLFF
- TRBV28 CASSSGQSYEQYF
- TRBV28 CASSLTPPGYAFF